Presented here are 18 T cell receptor beta chains from one specimen sequenced in a study of OX40 agonist ivuxolimab in advanced cancers. Produced via immunoSEQ multiplex PCR; TCRdb's table is partial and in-frame only. The sample carries 84,000 or so clones, about 93% recorded once. Sequenced here: CD4+ or CD8+ T cells sorted from blood, sampled in a trial of the OX40 agonist ivuxolimab. The receptors shown here come from an adult with an advanced solid tumor such as melanoma, head and neck, liver or kidney cancer.

V usage is TRBV5-5 and J usage is TRBJ2-5; 9 bases are shared with TRBD2. The germline CDR1 and CDR2 sequences are SGHKS and YYEKEE (reference sequence). The CDR3 is made up of 13 amino acids. After removal of 9 bases from V and 2 bases from J, the junction contained 5 bases not matched to a gene. The CDR3 bases are TGTGCCATTAGCGGGAGACCTCAAGAGACCCAGTACTTC. Amino acids: CAISGRPQETQYF. Complete variable domain (other parts from reference TRBV5-5 and TRBJ2-5): DAGVTQSPTHLIKTRGQQVTLRCSPISGHKSVSWYQQVLGQGPQFIFQYYEKEERGRGNFPDRFSARQFPNYSSELNVNALLLGDSALYLCAISGRPQETQYFGPGTRLLVL.

The rearrangement joins TRBV25-1 to TRBJ1-1; possibly TRBD1 for D (5 bases). This CDR3 is built from 14 residues. CDR1 is MGHDK and CDR2 is SYGVNS in the germline V gene. V was clipped by 4 bases and J by 2 bases, with 11 bases between them. CDR3: CASSGQFFNTEAFF. CDR3 nucleotide sequence: TGTGCCAGCAGTGGACAGTTCTTCAACACTGAAGCTTTCTTT.

The V call is TRBV7-8, the J call TRBJ2-3, with D tentatively TRBD2 (6 bases). The V gene's germline CDR1 is SGHVS and CDR2 FQNEAQ. This CDR3 contains 16 residues. V gave up 5 bases and J gave up 2 bases, with 17 bases separating them. As DNA, the CDR3 is TGTGCCAGCAGCGTTCGGGAGACCGGGACCACAGATACGCAGTATTTT. Protein sequence: CASSVRETGTTDTQYF.

V usage is TRBV5-1 and J usage is TRBJ1-1, with a weak D call TRBD1 (5 bases). The CDR3 sequence is 16 residues long. The V gene lost 0 bases and the J gene lost 5 bases, with 17 bases spanning the gap. Germline CDR1 SGHRS, CDR2 YFSETQ. Here the CDR3 reads CASSLASGIGGTEAFF. The DNA of the CDR3 is TGCGCCAGCAGCTTGGCGTCGGGGATCGGGGGGACTGAAGCTTTCTTT.

V usage is TRBV5-4 and J usage is TRBJ2-3, with 9 bases lining up with TRBD1. V dropped 0 bases and J dropped 5; count of bases not matched to a gene: 4. The CDR3 contains 15 residues. From germline, CDR1 is SGHNT and CDR2 YYREEE (reference sequence). The CDR3 region is CASSLADRGQDTQYF. The CDR3 region has the DNA TGTGCCAGCAGCTTGGCGGACAGGGGTCAAGATACGCAGTATTTT.

This rearrangement joins TRBV7-2 to TRBJ2-7; D ambiguous. Germline loops: CDR1 SGHTA, CDR2 FQGNSA. The CDR3 runs to 13 residues. The ends were cut back, 5 bases at V and 5 bases at J, with 13 bases in the middle. The CDR3 nucleotides are TGTGCCAGCAGCCGCTCGCCGGAGAACGAGCAGTACTTC. This translates into CASSRSPENEQYF.

The chain recombines TRBV5-1 with TRBJ2-2, with D tentatively TRBD2 (5 bases). The ends were cut back, 2 bases at V and 5 bases at J, with 10 bases in the middle. Germline-derived CDR1 and CDR2 are SGHRS and YFSETQ. This CDR3 comprises 14 residues. The CDR3 DNA sequence: TGCGCCAGCAGCTTCGCTAGCTGGACCGGGGAGCTGTTTTTT. As protein: CASSFASWTGELFF. Combining the CDR3 with reference TRBV5-1 and TRBJ2-2 gives the whole variable domain KAGVTQTPRYLIKTRGQQVTLSCSPISGHRSVSWYQQTPGQGLQFLFEYFSETQRNKGNFPGRFSGRQFSNSRSEMNVSTLELGDSALYLCASSFASWTGELFFGEGSRLTVL.

The CDR3 DNA reads as TGTGCCAGCAGCACGGGACAGGCGTACCAAGAGACCCAGTACTTC. Encoded protein: CASSTGQAYQETQYF. This chain uses TRBV7-6 with TRBJ2-5; 8 bases agree with TRBD1. This CDR3 contains 15 residues. V lost 5 bases and J lost 0; bases outside the gene matches: 5. CDR1 is SGHVS, CDR2 FNYEAQ, per germline.

V is TRBV4-3 and J is TRBJ2-6; D is undetermined. CDR1 is LGHNA and CDR2 is YSLEER in the germline V gene. Trimming stripped 3 bases from V and 1 base from J, with 7 bases between. The length of the CDR3 is 15 residues. As DNA, the CDR3 is TGCGCCAGCAGCCAGCCTCTGTCTGGGGCCAACGTCCTGACTTTC. Its protein is CASSQPLSGANVLTF.

This clone was detected only a few times. V and J are TRBV19 and TRBJ1-1; D is unresolved. Germline CDR1 and CDR2: LNHDA and SQIVND (reference sequence). The V end lost 5 bases, the J end lost 5 bases, and 6 bases lay between the germline ends. This CDR3 contains 11 residues. The CDR3: CASSRGTEAFF. The CDR3 nucleotides are TGTGCCAGTAGTCGAGGGACTGAAGCTTTCTTT.

V usage is TRBV12-5 and J usage is TRBJ2-3, with TRBD1 matching 7 bases. The trim removed 6 bases at V and 2 bases at J, leaving 5 bases unmatched. The CDR3 is 14 residues long. CDR1 LGHNT and CDR2 FRNRAP come from the germline V gene. For the CDR3, the DNA is TGTGCTAGTGGCCGGGACAGCAACACAGATACGCAGTATTTT. Its translation is CASGRDSNTDTQYF. The whole variable domain, remainder taken from reference TRBV12-5 and TRBJ2-3, is DARVTQTPRHKVTEMGQEVTMRCQPILGHNTVFWYRQTMMQGLELLAYFRNRAPLDDSGMPKDRFSAEMPDATLATLKIQPSEPRDSAVYFCASGRDSNTDTQYFGPGTRLTVL.

This sequence joins TRBV19 and TRBJ1-5, with 10 bases fitting TRBD1. From germline, CDR1 is LNHDA and CDR2 SQIVND (reference sequence). The V gene end was trimmed by 4 bases and the J gene end by 4 bases; junction bases not matched to a gene: 7. This CDR3 contains 16 residues. Here the CDR3 reads CASSTDPGQGNQPQHF. CDR3 DNA sequence: TGTGCCAGTAGTACGGATCCGGGACAGGGGAATCAGCCCCAGCATTTT.

The chain recombines TRBV27 with TRBJ1-2, with TRBD1 matching over 8 bases. This CDR3 has 15 amino acids. J was trimmed by 7 bases and V by 5 bases; bases with no gene match: 12. Per germline, CDR1 MNHEY and CDR2 SMNVEV (reference sequence). This CDR3 reads CASSGGQGARGGYTF. CDR3 in DNA: TGTGCCAGCAGTGGCGGCCAGGGGGCGCGGGGTGGCTACACCTTC.

This chain joins TRBV29-1 and TRBJ2-1; 8 bases line up with TRBD2. Germline trimming cut 4 bases from V and 9 bases from J; bases unmatched to any gene: 8. The CDR3 sequence is 13 residues long. Germline V CDR1 and CDR2: SQVTM, ANQGSEA. The CDR3 bases are TGCAGCGTTGGGTCGACTAGCGTATTTGAGCAGTTCTTC. Translation: CSVGSTSVFEQFF.

This chain uses TRBV28 with TRBJ1-1; unclear D gene. The germline gives CDR1 MDHEN, CDR2 SYDVKM. The CDR3 extends over 12 amino acids. The germline V and J ends were trimmed by 2 bases and 4 bases, with 5 bases remaining between them. The CDR3 spells CASSLDATEAFF. The CDR3 DNA is TGTGCCAGCAGTTTAGACGCCACTGAAGCTTTCTTT.

This chain joins TRBV28 and TRBJ2-3; TRBD2 might be the D (5 bases). This CDR3 comprises 16 residues. Germline CDR1 reads MDHEN; CDR2 reads SYDVKM. V was pared by 1 base and J by 1 base, with 12 bases between. CDR3 nucleotide sequence: TGTGCCAGCAGTTTATATGGAGGCTCCCGCACAGATACGCAGTATTTT. This codes for CASSLYGGSRTDTQYF.

The chain couples TRBV27 to TRBJ2-1; the match to TRBD1 covers 9 bases. The junction had 3 bases not matched to a gene; V was cut back by 6 bases and J by 6 bases. The germline V gene encodes CDR1 MNHEY and CDR2 SMNVEV (reference sequence). The CDR3 sequence is 13 residues long. The CDR3 loop reads CASSRTGVNEQFF. CDR3 sequence (DNA): TGTGCCAGCAGCAGGACAGGGGTCAATGAGCAGTTCTTC.

The genes are TRBV5-1 and TRBJ1-2, with TRBD1 as a possible D gene (5 bases). Germline CDR1 and CDR2: SGHRS and YFSETQ. V shed 2 bases and J shed 8 bases, with 10 bases lying between them. This CDR3 has 12 amino acids. The CDR3 coding sequence is TGCGCCAGCAGCTTTCAGGGAGACGGCTACACCTTC. Protein: CASSFQGDGYTF.